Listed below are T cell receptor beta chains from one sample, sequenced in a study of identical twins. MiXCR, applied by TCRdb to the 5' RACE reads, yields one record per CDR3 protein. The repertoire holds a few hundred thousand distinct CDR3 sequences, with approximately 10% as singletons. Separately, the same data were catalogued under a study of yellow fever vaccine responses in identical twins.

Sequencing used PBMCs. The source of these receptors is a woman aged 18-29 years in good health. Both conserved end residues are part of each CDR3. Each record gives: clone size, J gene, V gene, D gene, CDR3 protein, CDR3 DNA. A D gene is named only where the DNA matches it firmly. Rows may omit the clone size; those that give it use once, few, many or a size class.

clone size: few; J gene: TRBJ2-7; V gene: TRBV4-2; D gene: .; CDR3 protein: CASSPGTSPGEQYF; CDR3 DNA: TGTGCCAGCAGCCCCGGGACATCCCCGGGGGAGCAGTACTTC
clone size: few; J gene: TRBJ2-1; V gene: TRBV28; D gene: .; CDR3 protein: CASSLNYSPHNEQFF; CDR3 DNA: TGTGCCAGCAGTTTGAACTACTCCCCCCACAATGAGCAGTTCTTC
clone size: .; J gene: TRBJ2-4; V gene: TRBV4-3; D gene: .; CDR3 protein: CASSQGGETWDIQYF; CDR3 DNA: TGCGCCAGCAGCCAAGGGGGGGAAACATGGGACATTCAGTACTTC
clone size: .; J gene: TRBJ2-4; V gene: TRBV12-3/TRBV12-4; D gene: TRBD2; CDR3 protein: CAISLSLGGSAKNIQYF; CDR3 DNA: TGTGCCATCAGTTTAAGTTTGGGGGGGTCGGCCAAAAACATTCAGTACTTC
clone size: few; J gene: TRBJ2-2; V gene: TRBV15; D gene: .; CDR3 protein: CATGSGAGGELFF; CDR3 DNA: TGTGCCACCGGGTCGGGGGCTGGCGGGGAGCTGTTTTTT
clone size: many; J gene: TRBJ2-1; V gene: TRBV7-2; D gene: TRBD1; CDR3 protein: CASSLQGGDEQFF; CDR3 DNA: TGTGCCAGCAGCCTACAGGGGGGCGATGAGCAGTTCTTC
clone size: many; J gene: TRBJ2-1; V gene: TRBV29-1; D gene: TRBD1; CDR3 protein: CSVEDLGQGINEQFF; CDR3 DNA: TGCAGCGTTGAAGATCTGGGACAGGGAATCAATGAGCAGTTCTTC
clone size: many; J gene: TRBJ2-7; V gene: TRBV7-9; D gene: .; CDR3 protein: CASSLGTGKTYEQYF; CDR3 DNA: TGTGCCAGCAGCTTAGGGACTGGGAAAACCTACGAGCAGTACTTC
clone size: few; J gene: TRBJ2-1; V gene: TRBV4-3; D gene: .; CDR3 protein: CASSQDREHEQFF; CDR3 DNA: TGCGCCAGCAGCCAAGATAGGGAACATGAGCAGTTCTTC
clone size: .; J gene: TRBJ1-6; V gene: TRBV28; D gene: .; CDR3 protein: CASRNPQGPSSYNSPLHF; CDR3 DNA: TGTGCCAGCAGGAATCCCCAGGGGCCGAGCTCCTATAATTCACCCCTCCACTTT
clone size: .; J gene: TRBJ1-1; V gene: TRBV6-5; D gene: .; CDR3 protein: CASSYSGTTPNTEAFF; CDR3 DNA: TGTGCCAGCAGTTACTCCGGGACAACGCCGAACACTGAAGCTTTCTTT
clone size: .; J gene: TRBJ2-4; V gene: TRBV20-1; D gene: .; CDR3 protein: CSARSPEVGNIQYF; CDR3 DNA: TGCAGTGCCCGGTCCCCCGAGGTCGGAAACATTCAGTACTTC
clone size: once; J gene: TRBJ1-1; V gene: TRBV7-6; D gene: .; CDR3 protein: CASSHRGARDEAFF; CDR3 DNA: TGTGCCAGCAGCCATCGGGGGGCGCGGGATGAAGCTTTCTTT
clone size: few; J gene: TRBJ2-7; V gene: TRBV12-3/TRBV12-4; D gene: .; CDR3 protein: CASSQTGTRTYEQYF; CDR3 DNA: TGTGCCAGCAGTCAAACCGGGACGAGGACCTACGAGCAGTACTTC
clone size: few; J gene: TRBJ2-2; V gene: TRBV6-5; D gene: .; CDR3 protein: CASKGVWGELFF; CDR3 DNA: TGTGCCAGCAAGGGAGTATGGGGGGAGCTGTTTTTT
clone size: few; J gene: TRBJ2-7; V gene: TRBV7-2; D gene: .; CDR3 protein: CASSPRPGLRTYEQYF; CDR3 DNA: TGTGCCAGCAGCCCAAGACCGGGACTTAGAACCTACGAGCAGTACTTC
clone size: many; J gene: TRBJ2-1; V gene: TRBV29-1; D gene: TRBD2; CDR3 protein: CSAGGLAGGGGTEEQFF; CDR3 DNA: TGCAGCGCTGGGGGACTAGCGGGAGGAGGTGGGACTGAGGAGCAGTTCTTC
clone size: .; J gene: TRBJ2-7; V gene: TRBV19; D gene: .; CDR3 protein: CASSIPGTLYEQYF; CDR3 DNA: TGTGCCAGTAGTATCCCCGGGACTCTCTACGAGCAGTACTTC
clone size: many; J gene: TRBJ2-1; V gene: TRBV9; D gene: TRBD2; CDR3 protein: CASSVLLAGANEQFF; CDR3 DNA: TGTGCCAGCAGCGTATTACTAGCGGGGGCCAATGAGCAGTTCTTC
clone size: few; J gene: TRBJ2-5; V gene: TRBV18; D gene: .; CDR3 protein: CASSHSFAAQETQYF; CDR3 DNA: TGTGCCAGCTCACATTCATTTGCGGCTCAAGAGACCCAGTACTTC
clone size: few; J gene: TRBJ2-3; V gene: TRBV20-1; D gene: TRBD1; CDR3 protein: CSAEKSGTGRTDTQYF; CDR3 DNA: TGCAGTGCCGAAAAATCCGGGACAGGGAGAACAGATACGCAGTATTTT
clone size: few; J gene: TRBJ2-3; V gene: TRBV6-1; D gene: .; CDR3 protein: CASSEAGDFTDTQYF; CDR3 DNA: TGTGCCAGCAGTGAAGCGGGGGACTTCACAGATACGCAGTATTTT
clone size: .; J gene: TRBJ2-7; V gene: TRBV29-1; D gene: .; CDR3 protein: CSVEVGGAGYEQYF; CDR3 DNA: TGCAGCGTTGAAGTTGGGGGCGCAGGGTACGAGCAGTACTTC
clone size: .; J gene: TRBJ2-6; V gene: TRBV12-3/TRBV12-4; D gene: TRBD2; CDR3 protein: CAFSLVLAGTSGANVLTF; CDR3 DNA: TGTGCCTTCAGTTTAGTACTAGCGGGAACCTCTGGGGCCAACGTCCTGACTTTC
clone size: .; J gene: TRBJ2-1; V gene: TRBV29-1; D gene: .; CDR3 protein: CSVEGGPRGPNEQFF; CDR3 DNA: TGCAGCGTTGAGGGGGGGCCCAGGGGCCCAAATGAGCAGTTCTTC
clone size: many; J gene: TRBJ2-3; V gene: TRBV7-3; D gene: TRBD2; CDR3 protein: CASSSTSGGAASTDTQYF; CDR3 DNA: TGTGCCAGCAGCTCTACTAGCGGGGGAGCAGCTAGCACAGATACGCAGTATTTT
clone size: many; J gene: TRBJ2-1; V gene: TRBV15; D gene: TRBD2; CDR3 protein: CATSHGTSGYNEQFF; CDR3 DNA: TGTGCCACCAGCCACGGGACTAGCGGATACAATGAGCAGTTCTTC
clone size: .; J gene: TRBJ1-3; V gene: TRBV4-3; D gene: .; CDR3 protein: CASSQVTDGNTIYF; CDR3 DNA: TGCGCCAGCAGCCAAGTAACCGACGGAAACACCATATATTTT
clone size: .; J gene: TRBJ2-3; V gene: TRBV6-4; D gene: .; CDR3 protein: CASSDGGTDTDTQYF; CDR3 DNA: TGTGCCAGCAGTGACGGGGGGACGGACACAGATACGCAGTATTTT
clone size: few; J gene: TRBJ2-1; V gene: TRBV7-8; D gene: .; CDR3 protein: CASSLGVGNNEQFF; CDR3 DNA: TGTGCCAGCAGCTTAGGAGTAGGAAACAATGAGCAGTTCTTC
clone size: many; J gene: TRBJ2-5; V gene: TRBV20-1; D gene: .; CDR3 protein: CSARESKETQYF; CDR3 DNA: TGCAGTGCTAGAGAATCCAAAGAGACCCAGTACTTC
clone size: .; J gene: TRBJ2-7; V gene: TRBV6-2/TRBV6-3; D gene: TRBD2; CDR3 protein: CASSDGLAGGIPYEQYF; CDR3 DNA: TGTGCCAGCAGCGACGGACTAGCGGGAGGAATCCCCTACGAGCAGTACTTC
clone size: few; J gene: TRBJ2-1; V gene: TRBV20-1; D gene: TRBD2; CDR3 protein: CSARLYLAGGYNEQFF; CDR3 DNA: TGCAGTGCTAGACTTTATCTAGCGGGGGGATACAATGAGCAGTTCTTC
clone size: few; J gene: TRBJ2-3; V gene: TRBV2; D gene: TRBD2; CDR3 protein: CASRMILAGLDTQYF; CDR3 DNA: TGTGCCAGCAGGATGATTCTAGCGGGGTTGGATACGCAGTATTTT
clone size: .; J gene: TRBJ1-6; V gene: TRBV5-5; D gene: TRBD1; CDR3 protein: CASSPQTGGADSPLHF; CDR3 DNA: TGTGCCAGCAGCCCGCAGACAGGGGGCGCAGATTCACCCCTCCACTTT
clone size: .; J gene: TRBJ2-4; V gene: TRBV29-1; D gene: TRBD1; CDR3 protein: CSAYRGAKNIQYF; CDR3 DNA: TGCAGCGCGTACAGGGGGGCCAAAAACATTCAGTACTTC
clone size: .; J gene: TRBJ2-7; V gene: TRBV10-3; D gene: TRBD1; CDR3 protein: CAISEGLGGGQIKEYF; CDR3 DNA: TGTGCCATCAGTGAGGGACTTGGTGGGGGACAGATTAAGGAGTACTTC
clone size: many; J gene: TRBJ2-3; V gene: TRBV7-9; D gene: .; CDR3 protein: CASSLFGSTGTDTQYF; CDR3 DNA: TGTGCCAGCAGCTTATTCGGGTCAACTGGCACAGATACGCAGTATTTT
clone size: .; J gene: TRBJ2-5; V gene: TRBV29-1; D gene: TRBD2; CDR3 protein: CSVVVTSGKTQYF; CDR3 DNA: TGCAGCGTGGTCGTGACTAGCGGGAAGACCCAGTACTTC
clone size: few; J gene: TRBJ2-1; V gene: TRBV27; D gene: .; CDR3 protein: CASRPSGRNEQFF; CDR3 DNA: TGTGCCAGCAGGCCTTCGGGTAGGAATGAGCAGTTCTTC
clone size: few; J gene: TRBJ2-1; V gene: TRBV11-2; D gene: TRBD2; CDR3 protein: CASSLGGKRELDEQFF; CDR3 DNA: TGTGCCAGCAGCTTAGGCGGGAAGCGGGAGCTGGATGAGCAGTTCTTC
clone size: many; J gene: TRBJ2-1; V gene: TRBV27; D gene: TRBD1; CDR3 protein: CASSSPDRALYNEQFF; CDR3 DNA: TGTGCCAGCAGTAGCCCGGACAGGGCCCTCTACAATGAGCAGTTCTTC
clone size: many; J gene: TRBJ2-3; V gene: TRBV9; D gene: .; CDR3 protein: CASGFGTDTQYF; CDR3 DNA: TGTGCCAGCGGGTTCGGCACAGATACGCAGTATTTT
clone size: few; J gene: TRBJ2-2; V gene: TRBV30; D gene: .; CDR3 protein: CAWSVTRTDKAGELFF; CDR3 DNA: TGTGCCTGGAGTGTAACCCGAACAGACAAAGCCGGGGAGCTGTTTTTT
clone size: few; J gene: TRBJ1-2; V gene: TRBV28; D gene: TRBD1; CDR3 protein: CASSLEPGGDNYGYTF; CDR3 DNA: TGTGCCAGCAGTTTAGAGCCAGGGGGCGATAACTATGGCTACACCTTC
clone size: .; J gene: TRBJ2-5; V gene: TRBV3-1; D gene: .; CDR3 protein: CASSQEGPPAETQYF; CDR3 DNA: TGTGCCAGCAGCCAAGAGGGGCCGCCGGCGGAGACCCAGTACTTC
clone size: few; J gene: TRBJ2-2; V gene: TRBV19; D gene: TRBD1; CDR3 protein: CARRIGQGANPGELFF; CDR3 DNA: TGTGCCAGAAGAATCGGACAGGGGGCTAATCCCGGGGAGCTGTTTTTT
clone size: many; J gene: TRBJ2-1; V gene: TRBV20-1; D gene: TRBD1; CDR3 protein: CSARRRPRGSYYNEQFF; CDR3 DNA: TGCAGTGCTAGACGTCGTCCCAGGGGGTCTTACTACAATGAGCAGTTCTTC